This T cell receptor (beta chain) was recorded in a study of blood T cells in healthy people across ages. Findings of the study overall: Higher diversity, along with more naive CD4+ cells, distinguished long-lived donors from aged donors. Nothing was known about donor CMV status, and this possibly confounded expanded clonotype changes.

This clonotype came up a few times. What it binds is not known. A sample-barcoded 5' primer and a J-beta primer mix were used in a second PCR of roughly 6 to 12 cycles. TCRdb reanalysed the 5' RACE reads using MiXCR and keeps one entry per CDR3 protein. Of about 720,000 distinct CDR3 sequences in the sample, approximately 21% were seen once. Germline V gene data show CDR1 as SGDLS and CDR2 as YYNGEE. J was trimmed by 0 bases and V by 3 bases; bases with no gene match: 7. There are 18 residues in the CDR3. The receptor was derived from a man aged 65 to 85 in good health. The rearrangement links TRBV9 to TRBJ1-3; 12 bases agree with TRBD1. The sequenced sample was blood. The DNA for the CDR3 is TGTGCCAGCAGCGCTTTACCGGGACAGGGGGCCTCTGGAAACACCATATATTTT. As protein: CASSALPGQGASGNTIYF.